This T cell receptor beta chain was sequenced for a study of blood T cell repertoires in COVID-19. Study background: Samples came from the United States, Italy and Spain, spanning acute and convalescent COVID-19.

Cohort placement rested on clinical history that participants reported themselves. All recovered Cohort 3 donors got two negative PCRs, got clearance, or saw symptom resolution. The repertoire was sequenced with immunoSEQ multiplex PCR; TCRdb's copy has only in-frame clones and lacks some. Found here are around 180,000 clones, roughly 82% of them singletons; the top ten hold around 9%. V trimming: 4 bases; J trimming: 3 bases; junction bases outside the gene matches: 5. Germline V CDR1 and CDR2: MGHRA, YSYEKL. The CDR3 has 14 amino acids. This TCR derives from a woman aged 30 to 39 who had recovered from COVID-19. Sequencing used PBMCs or T cells enriched from blood (not recorded which). The genes are TRBV4-1 and TRBJ1-2, with TRBD1 matching over 7 bases. CDR3 sequence (DNA): TGCGCCAGCAGCCCGAGGACAGGCGACTATGGCTACACCTTC. It codes for CASSPRTGDYGYTF.